This T cell receptor beta chain appears in the sequencing data of a study of post-analysis software for immune sequencing data. Libraries were made from TCR beta cDNA, and they carried unique molecular identifiers. Each CDR3 protein gets one entry after TCRdb re-called the PCR reads with MiXCR. The profile shows roughly 620,000 distinct CDR3 sequences, 44% of them singletons. Turning to this clonotype: What it binds is not known.

With V trimmed by 2 bases and J by 5 bases, 6 bases remained unmatched. The germline V gene encodes CDR1 SGHRS and CDR2 YFSETQ. There are 16 residues in the CDR3. Findings and limits, study-wide: The study found TRBV5-6, TRBV5-1 and TRBV20-1 among four to six TRBV segments more frequent in patients than controls.

The sequenced sample consisted of blood. The V call is TRBV5-1, the J call TRBJ2-7; 14 bases are a match to TRBD2. The sequence was obtained from a girl under 18 with multiple sclerosis. CDR3 in amino acids: CASSFGLAGGPNEQYF. Written as DNA, the CDR3 is TGCGCCAGCAGCTTTGGACTAGCGGGGGGCCCAAACGAGCAGTACTTC.